This TCR beta chain was identified during a study of T cell responses to AZD1222 COVID-19 vaccine. Data came from immunoSEQ multiplex PCR; TCRdb stores just in-frame clones and leaves some out. The data show over 150,000 clones, 90% to 95% seen once. Study findings and constraints: Receipt of two AZD1222 doses was followed by a rise in Spike-specific TCR breadth and depth. Recipients of AZD1222 seropositive at baseline numbered only 6 or 7.

Germline CDR1 is SGHVS and CDR2 is FQNEAQ. Trimming took 5 bases from V and 2 from J, leaving 19 bases between them. This CDR3 region has 17 residues. The sample holds one count of this clone. Its target is unknown. The rearrangement links TRBV7-8 to TRBJ1-5, with D maybe TRBD1 (5 bases). The sequence was obtained from an adult who received the MenACWY meningococcal vaccine as a control. The sequencing used peripheral blood, collected 28 days after the second dose of the MenACWY control vaccine. CDR3 amino acids: CASSPGGRGWRNQPQHF. CDR3 bases: TGTGCCAGCAGCCCGGGAGGGAGGGGATGGCGCAATCAGCCCCAGCATTTT.